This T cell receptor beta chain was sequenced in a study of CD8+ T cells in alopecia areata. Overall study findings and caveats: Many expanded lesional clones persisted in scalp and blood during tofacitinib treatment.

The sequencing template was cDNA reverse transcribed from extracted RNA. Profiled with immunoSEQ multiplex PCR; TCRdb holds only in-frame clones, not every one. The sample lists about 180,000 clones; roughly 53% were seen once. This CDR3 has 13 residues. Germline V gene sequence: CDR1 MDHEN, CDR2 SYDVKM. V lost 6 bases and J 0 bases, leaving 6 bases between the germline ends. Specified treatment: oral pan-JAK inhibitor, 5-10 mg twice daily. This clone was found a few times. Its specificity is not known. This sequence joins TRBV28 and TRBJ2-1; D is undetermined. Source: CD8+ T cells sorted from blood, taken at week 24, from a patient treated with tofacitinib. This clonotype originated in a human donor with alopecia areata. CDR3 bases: TGTGCCAGCAGCCCCAGCTCCTACAATGAGCAGTTCTTC. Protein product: CASSPSSYNEQFF.